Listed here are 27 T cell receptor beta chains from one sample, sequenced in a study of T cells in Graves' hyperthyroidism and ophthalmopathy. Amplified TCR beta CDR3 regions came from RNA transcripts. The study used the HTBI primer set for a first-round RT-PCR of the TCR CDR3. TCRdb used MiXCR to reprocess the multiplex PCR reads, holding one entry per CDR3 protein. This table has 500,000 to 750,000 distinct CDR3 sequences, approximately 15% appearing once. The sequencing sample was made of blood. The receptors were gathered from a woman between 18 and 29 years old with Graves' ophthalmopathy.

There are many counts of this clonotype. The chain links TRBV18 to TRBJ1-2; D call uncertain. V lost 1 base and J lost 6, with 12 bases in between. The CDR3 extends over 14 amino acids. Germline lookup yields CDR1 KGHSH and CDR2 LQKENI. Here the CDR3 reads CASSPHPGPHGYTF. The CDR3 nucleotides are TGTGCCAGCTCACCACACCCAGGACCACATGGCTACACCTTC.

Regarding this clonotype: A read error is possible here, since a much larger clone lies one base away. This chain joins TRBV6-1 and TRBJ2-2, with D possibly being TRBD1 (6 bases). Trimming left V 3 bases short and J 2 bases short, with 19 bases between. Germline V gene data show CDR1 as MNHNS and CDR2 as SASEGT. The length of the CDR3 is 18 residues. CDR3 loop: CASSDTYTSGANTGELFF. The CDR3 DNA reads TGTGCCAGCAGTGATACATATACCTCAGGGGCTAACACCGGGGAGCTGTTTTTT.

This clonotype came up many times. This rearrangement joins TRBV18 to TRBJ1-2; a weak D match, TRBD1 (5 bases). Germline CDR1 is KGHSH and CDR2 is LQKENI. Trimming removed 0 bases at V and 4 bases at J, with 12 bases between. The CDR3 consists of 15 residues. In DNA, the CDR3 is TGTGCCAGCTCACCACCGGGGGAACAGCTCTATGGCTACACCTTC. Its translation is CASSPPGEQLYGYTF.

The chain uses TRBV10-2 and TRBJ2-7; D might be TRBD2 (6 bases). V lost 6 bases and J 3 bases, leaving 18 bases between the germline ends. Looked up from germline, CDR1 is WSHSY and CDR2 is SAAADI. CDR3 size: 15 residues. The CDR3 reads CASRALGGAIYEQYF. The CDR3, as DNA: TGCGCCAGCAGGGCCCTGGGAGGAGCAATCTACGAGCAGTACTTC.

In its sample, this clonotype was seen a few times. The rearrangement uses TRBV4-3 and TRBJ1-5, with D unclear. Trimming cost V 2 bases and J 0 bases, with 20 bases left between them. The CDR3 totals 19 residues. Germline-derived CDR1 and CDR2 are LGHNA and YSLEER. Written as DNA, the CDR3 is TGCGCCAGCAGCCAACAATTCTCCAAAGCAAGTCCTAGCAATCAGCCCCAGCATTTT. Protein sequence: CASSQQFSKASPSNQPQHF.

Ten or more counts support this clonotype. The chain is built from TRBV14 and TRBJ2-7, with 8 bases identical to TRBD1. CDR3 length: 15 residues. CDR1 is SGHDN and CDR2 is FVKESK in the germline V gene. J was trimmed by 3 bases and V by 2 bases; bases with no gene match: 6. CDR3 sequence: CASSQRQGTFYEQYF. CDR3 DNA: TGTGCCAGCAGCCAACGACAGGGGACGTTCTACGAGCAGTACTTC. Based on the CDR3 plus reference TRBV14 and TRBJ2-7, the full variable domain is EAGVTQFPSHSVIEKGQTVTLRCDPISGHDNLYWYRRVMGKEIKFLLHFVKESKQDESGMPNNRFLAERTGGTYSTLKVQPAELEDSGVYFCASSQRQGTFYEQYFGPGTRLTVT.

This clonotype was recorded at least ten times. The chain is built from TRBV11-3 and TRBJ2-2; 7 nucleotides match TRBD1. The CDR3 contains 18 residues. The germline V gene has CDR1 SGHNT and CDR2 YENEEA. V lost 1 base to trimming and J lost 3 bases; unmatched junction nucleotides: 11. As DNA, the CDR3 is TGTGCCAGCAGCTTAGGAGTAGGGGGCGCGTTGGACACCGGGGAGCTGTTTTTT. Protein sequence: CASSLGVGGALDTGELFF.

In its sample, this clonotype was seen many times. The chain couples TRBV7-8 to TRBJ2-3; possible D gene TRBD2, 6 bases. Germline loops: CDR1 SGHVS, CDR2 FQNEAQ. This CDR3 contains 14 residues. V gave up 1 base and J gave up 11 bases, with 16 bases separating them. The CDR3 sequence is CASSLDGAGQGQYF. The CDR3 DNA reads TGTGCCAGCAGCTTAGATGGAGCGGGTCAAGGGCAGTATTTT.

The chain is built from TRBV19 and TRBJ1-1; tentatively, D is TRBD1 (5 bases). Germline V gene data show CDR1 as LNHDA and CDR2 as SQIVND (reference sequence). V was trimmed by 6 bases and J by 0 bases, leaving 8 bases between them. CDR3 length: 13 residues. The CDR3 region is CASSRVMNTEAFF. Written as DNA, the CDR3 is TGTGCCAGTAGCAGGGTCATGAACACTGAAGCTTTCTTT.

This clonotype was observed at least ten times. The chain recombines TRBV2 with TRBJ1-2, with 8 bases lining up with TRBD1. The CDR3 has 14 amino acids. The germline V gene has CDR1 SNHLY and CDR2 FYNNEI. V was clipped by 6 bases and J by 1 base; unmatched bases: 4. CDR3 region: CASRRDRGNYGYTF. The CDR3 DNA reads TGTGCCAGCAGGCGAGACAGGGGTAACTATGGCTACACCTTC.

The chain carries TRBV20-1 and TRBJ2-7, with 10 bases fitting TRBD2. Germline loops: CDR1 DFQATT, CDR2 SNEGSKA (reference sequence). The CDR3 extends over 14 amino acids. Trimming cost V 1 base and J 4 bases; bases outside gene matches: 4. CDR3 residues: CSARVSSGGYEQYF. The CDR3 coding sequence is TGCAGTGCTAGAGTGTCTAGCGGGGGATACGAGCAGTACTTC.

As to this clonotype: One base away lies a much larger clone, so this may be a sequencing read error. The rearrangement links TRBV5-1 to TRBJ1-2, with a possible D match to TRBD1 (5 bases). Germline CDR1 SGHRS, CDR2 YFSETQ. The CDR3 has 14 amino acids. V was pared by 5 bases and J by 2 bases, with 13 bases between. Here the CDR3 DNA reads TGCGCCAGCAGGCCTGGGGCAGTAAACTATGGCTACACCTTC. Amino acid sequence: CASRPGAVNYGYTF.

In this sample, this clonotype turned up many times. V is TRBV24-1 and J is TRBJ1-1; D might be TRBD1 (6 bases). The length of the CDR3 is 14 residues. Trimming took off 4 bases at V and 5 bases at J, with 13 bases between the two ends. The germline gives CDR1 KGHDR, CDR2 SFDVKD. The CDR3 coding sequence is TGTGCCACCAGTGACGCACAGGGTAGGACTGAAGCTTTCTTT. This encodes CATSDAQGRTEAFF.

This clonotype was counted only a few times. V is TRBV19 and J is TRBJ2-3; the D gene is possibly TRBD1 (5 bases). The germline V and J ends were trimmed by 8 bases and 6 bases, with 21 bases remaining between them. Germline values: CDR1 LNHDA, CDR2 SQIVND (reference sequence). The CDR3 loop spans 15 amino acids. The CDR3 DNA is TGTGCCAGTTCCAAGCAGGGCAACCCCTCCGATACGCAGTATTTT. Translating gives CASSKQGNPSDTQYF. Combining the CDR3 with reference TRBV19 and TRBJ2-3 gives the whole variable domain DGGITQSPKYLFRKEGQNVTLSCEQNLNHDAMYWYRQDPGQGLRLIYYSQIVNDFQKGDIAEGYSVSREKKESFPLTVTSAQKNPTAFYLCASSKQGNPSDTQYFGPGTRLTVL.

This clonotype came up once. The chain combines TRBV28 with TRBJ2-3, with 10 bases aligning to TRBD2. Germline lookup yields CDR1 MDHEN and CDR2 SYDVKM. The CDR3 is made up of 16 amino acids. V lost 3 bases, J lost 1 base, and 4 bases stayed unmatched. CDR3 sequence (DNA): TGTGCCAGCAGTTTCCTCGGGACTAGCGGCACAGATACGCAGTATTTT. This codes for CASSFLGTSGTDTQYF.

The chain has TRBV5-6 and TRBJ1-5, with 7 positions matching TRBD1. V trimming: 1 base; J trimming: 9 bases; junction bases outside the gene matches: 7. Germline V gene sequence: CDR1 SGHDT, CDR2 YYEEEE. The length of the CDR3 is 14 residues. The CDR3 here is CASSLTGAPGPQHF. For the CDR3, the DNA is TGTGCCAGCAGCTTGACAGGGGCCCCGGGGCCCCAGCATTTT.

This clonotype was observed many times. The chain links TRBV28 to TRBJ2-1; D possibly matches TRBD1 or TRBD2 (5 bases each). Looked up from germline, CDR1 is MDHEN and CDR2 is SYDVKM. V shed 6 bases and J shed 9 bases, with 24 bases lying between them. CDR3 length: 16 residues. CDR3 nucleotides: TGTGCCAGCAGCCGTACAGAGGGCTTGGACAATAGTGAGCAGTTCTTC. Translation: CASSRTEGLDNSEQFF.

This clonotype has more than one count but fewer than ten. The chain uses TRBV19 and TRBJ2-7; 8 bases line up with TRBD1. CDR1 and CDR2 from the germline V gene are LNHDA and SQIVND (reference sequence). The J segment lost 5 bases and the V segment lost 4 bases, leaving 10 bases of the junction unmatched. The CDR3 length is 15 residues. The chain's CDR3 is CASSTDRGLWDEQYF. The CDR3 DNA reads TGTGCCAGTAGTACCGACAGGGGCCTCTGGGACGAGCAGTACTTC. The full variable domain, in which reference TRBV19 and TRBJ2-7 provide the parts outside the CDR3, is DGGITQSPKYLFRKEGQNVTLSCEQNLNHDAMYWYRQDPGQGLRLIYYSQIVNDFQKGDIAEGYSVSREKKESFPLTVTSAQKNPTAFYLCASSTDRGLWDEQYFGPGTRLTVT.

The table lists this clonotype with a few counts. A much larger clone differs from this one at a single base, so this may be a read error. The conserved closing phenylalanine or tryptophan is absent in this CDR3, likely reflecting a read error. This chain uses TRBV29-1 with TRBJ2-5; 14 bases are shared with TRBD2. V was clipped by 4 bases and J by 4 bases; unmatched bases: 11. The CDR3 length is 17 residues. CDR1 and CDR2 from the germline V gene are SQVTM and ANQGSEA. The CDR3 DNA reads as TGCAGCGTTGTGGCCGGACTAGCGGGAGGTCTGGGAGAGACCCAGTACCTC. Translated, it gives CSVVAGLAGGLGETQYL.

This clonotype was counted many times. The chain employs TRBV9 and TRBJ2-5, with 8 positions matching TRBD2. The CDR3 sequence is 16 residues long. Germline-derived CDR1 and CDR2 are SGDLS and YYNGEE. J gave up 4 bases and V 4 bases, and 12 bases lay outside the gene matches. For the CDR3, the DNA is TGTGCCAGCAGCCCCCTTTCGGGGGGGTTAAGAGAGACCCAGTACTTC. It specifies CASSPLSGGLRETQYF.

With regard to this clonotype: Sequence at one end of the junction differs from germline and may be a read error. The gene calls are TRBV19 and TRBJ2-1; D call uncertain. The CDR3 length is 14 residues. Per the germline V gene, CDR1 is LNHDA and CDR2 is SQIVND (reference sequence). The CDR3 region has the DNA TGTGCCAGTAGTGGGCTCACGACCTACAATGAGCTGTTCTTC. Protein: CASSGLTTYNELFF.

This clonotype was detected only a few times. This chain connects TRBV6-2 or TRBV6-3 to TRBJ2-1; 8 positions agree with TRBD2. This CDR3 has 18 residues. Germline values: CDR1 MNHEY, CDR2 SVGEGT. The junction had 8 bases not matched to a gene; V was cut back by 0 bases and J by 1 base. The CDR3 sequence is CASSYSTGGGRSYNEQFF. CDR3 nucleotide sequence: TGTGCCAGCAGTTACTCGACGGGGGGGGGGAGGTCCTACAATGAGCAGTTCTTC.

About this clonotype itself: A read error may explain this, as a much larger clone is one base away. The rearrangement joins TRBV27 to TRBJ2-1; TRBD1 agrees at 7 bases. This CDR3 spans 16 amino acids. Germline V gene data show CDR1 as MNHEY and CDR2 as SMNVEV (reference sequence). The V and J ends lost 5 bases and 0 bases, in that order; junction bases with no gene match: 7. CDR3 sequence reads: CASSGRQGISYNEQFF. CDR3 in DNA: TGTGCCAGCAGTGGAAGACAGGGAATCTCCTACAATGAGCAGTTCTTC.

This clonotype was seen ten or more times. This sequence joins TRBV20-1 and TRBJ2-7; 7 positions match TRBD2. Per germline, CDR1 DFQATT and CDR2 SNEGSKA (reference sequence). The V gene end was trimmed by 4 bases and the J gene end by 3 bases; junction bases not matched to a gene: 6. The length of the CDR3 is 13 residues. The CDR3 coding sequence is TGCAGTGCTAACGTACCTAGCGGCTACGAGCAGTACTTC. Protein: CSANVPSGYEQYF.

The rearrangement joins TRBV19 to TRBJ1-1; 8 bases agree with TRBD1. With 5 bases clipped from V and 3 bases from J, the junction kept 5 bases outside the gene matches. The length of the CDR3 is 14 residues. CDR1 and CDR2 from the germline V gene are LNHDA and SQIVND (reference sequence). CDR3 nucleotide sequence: TGTGCCAGTAGTGAGGACAGGGACCACACTGAAGCTTTCTTT. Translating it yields CASSEDRDHTEAFF.

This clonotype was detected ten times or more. The CDR3 sequence: CASRPLWTGGNTEAFF. CDR3 DNA: TGTGCCAGCAGACCACTTTGGACAGGAGGGAACACTGAAGCTTTCTTT. This sequence joins TRBV7-8 and TRBJ1-1; 7 bases are shared with TRBD1. The CDR3 contains 16 residues. V lost 6 bases and J lost 1; bases outside the gene matches: 11. CDR1 and CDR2 from the germline V gene are SGHVS and FQNEAQ. Full variable domain (missing parts from reference TRBV7-8 and TRBJ1-1): GAGVSQSPRYKVAKRGQDVALRCDPISGHVSLFWYQQALGQGPEFLTYFQNEAQLDKSGLPSDRFFAERPEGSVSTLKIQRTQQEDSAVYLCASRPLWTGGNTEAFFGQGTRLTVV.

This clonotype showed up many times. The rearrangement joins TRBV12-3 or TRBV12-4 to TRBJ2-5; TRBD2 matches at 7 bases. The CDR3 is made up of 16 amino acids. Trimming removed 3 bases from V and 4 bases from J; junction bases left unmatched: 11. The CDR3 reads CASSLLGGSLGETQYF. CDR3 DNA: TGTGCCAGCAGTTTGCTCGGCGGGAGTCTTGGAGAGACCCAGTACTTC.